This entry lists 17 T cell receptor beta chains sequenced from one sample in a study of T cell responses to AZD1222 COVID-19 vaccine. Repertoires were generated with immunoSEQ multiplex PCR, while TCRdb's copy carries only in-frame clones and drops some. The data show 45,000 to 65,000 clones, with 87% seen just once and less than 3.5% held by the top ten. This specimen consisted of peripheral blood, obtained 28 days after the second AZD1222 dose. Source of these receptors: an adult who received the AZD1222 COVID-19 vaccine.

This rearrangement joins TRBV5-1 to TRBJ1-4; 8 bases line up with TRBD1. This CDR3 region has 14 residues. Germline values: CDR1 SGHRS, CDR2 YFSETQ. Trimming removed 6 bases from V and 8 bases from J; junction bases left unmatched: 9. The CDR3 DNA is TGCGCCAGCACCTCGGACAGGGTAGGGGAAAAACTGTTTTTT. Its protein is CASTSDRVGEKLFF.

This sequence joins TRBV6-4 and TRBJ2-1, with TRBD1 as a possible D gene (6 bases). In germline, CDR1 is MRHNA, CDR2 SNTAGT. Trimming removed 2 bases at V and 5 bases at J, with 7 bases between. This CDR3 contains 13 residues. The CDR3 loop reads CASSDRDNNEQFF. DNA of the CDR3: TGTGCCAGCAGTGACCGGGACAACAATGAGCAGTTCTTC.

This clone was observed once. The CDR3 loop is CATSDGGATYNEQFF. DNA for the CDR3: TGTGCCACCAGTGACGGTGGGGCCACCTACAATGAGCAGTTCTTC. V gene TRBV24-1 combines with J gene TRBJ2-1, with a weak D call TRBD1 (5 bases). V dropped 4 bases and J dropped 2 bases, with 11 bases sitting between them. Germline V gene sequence: CDR1 KGHDR, CDR2 SFDVKD. There are 15 residues in the CDR3.

Here the CDR3 reads CASSLPGTTDYGYTF. The CDR3 region has the DNA TGTGCCAGCAGCCTACCTGGGACCACGGACTATGGCTACACCTTC. The V and J genes are TRBV7-9 and TRBJ1-2, with D perhaps TRBD1 (5 bases). Per germline, CDR1 SEHNR and CDR2 FQNEAQ (reference sequence). The V and J ends lost 5 bases and 3 bases respectively, with 16 bases between them. This CDR3 spans 15 amino acids.

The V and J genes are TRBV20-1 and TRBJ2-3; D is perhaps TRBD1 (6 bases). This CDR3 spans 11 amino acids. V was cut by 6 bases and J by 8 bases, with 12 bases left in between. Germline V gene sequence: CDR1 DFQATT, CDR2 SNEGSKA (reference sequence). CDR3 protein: CSAWDNPTQYF. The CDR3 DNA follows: TGCAGTGCCTGGGACAACCCTACGCAGTATTTT.

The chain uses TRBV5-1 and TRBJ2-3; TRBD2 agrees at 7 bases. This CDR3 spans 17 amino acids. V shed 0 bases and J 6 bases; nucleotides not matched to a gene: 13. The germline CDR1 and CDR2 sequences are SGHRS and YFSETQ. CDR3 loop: CASSLDLPGGPTDTQYF. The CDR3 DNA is TGCGCCAGCAGCTTGGATTTGCCGGGAGGACCCACCGATACGCAGTATTTT.

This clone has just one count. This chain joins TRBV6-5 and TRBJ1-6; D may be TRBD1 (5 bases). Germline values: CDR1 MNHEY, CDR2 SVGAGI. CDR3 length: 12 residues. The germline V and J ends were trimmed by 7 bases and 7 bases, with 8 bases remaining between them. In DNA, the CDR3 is TGTGCCAGCATGGGGGGAAATTCACCCCTCCACTTT. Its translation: CASMGGNSPLHF.

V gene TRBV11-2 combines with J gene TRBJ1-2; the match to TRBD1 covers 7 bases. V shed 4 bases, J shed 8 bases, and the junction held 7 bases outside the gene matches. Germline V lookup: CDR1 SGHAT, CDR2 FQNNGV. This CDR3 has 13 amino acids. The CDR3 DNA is TGTGCCAGCAGCTCGAGACAGGGCGGGGGCTACACCTTC. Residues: CASSSRQGGGYTF.

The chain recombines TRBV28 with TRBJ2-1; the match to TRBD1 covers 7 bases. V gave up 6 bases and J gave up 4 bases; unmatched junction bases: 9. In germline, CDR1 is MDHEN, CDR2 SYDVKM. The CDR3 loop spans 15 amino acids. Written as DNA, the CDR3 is TGTGCCAGCAGCCTACAGGGGTGGACATACAATGAGCAGTTCTTC. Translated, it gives CASSLQGWTYNEQFF.

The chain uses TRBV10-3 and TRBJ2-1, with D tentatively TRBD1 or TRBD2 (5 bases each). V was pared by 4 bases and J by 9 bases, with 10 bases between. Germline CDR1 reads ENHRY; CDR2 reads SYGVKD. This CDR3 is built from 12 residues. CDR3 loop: CAISGGRGEQFF. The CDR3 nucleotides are TGTGCCATCAGTGGGGGACGGGGTGAGCAGTTCTTC.

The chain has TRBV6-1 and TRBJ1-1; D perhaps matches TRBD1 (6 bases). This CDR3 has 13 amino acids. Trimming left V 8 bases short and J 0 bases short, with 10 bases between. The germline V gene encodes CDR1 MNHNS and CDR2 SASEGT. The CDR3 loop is CASQGKVNTEAFF. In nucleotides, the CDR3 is TGTGCCAGCCAGGGGAAGGTGAACACTGAAGCTTTCTTT.

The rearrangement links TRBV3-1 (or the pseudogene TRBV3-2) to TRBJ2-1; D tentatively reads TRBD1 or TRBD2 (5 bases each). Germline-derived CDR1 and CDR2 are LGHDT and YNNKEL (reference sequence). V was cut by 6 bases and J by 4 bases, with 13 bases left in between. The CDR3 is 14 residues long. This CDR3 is CASSLRQRYNEQFF. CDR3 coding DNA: TGTGCCAGCAGTCTCCGACAGCGGTACAATGAGCAGTTCTTC.

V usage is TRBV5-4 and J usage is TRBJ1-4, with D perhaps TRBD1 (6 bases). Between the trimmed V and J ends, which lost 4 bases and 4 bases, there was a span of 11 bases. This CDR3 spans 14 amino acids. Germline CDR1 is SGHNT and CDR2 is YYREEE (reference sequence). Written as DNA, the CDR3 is TGTGCCAGCAGCCCTGGACAGATTAATGAAAAACTGTTTTTT. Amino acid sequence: CASSPGQINEKLFF. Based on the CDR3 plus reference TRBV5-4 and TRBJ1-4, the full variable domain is ETGVTQSPTHLIKTRGQQVTLRCSSQSGHNTVSWYQQALGQGPQFIFQYYREEENGRGNFPPRFSGLQFPNYSSELNVNALELDDSALYLCASSPGQINEKLFFGSGTQLSVL.

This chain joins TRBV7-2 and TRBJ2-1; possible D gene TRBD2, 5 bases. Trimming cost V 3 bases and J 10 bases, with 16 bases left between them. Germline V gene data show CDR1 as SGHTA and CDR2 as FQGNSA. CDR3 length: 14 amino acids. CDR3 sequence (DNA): TGTGCCAGCAGCTTTTTAGTAGCGCCAGCCGAGCAGTTCTTC. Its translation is CASSFLVAPAEQFF.

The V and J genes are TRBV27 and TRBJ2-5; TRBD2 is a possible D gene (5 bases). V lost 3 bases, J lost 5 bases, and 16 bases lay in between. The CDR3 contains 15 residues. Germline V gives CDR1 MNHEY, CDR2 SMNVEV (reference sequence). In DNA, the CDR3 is TGTGCCAGCAGTTTGCGGGTCAGGCCCGAGGAGACCCAGTACTTC. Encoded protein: CASSLRVRPEETQYF.

CDR3 loop: CASSNREPGYAEQFF. The CDR3 coding sequence is TGTGCCAGCAGTAACAGGGAGCCCGGTTACGCGGAGCAGTTCTTC. The chain has TRBV27 and TRBJ2-1, with TRBD1 as a possible D gene (6 bases). Germline CDR1 is MNHEY and CDR2 is SMNVEV (reference sequence). The CDR3 runs 15 residues. Trimming removed 5 bases at V and 10 bases at J, with 21 bases between.

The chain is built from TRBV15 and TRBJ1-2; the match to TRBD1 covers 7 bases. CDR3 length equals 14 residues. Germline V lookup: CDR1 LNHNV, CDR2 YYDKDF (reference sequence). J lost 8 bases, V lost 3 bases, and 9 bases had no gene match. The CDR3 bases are TGTGCCACCAGCAGCCAACAGGGGTTAAAAGGCTACACCTTC. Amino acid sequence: CATSSQQGLKGYTF.